This TCR beta chain was found in a study of blood T cell repertoires in COVID-19. Turning to the study itself: Sample material is recorded as cDNA or gDNA derived from T cells, B-cell-depleted T cells, or PBMCs.

This CDR3 comprises 13 residues. Germline assignment: CDR1 SGHVS and CDR2 FQNEAQ. Participants had their cohort set by participant-reported clinical history. Authors' methods: Nucleated cell number was recorded as an estimate derived from reference gene primer amplification. This table comes from immunoSEQ multiplex PCR, and its TCRdb copy is limited to in-frame clones, with some not included. V and J calls and clone size are those listed in that table; D and trimming were worked out from the DNA. The sample has around 330,000 clones; under 95% are singletons. Turning to this clone: One junction end disagrees with the germline gene, perhaps due to a read error. The same CDR3 arises from other DNA sequences in this sample as well.

The chain carries TRBV7-8 and TRBJ1-1; TRBD1 is a possible D gene (6 bases). This receptor was identified in a man aged 55-75 years who had recovered from COVID-19. The sequenced material came from PBMCs or T cells enriched from blood (not recorded which). The CDR3 sequence is CASSLVQQGEAFF. The CDR3 nucleotides are TGCGCCAGCAGCTTAGTTCAACAGGGAGAAGCTTTCTTT.